The rows below give T cell receptor beta chains drawn from one sample of a study of T cell repertoires in cytomegalovirus infection. Their target antigens are unknown. TCRdb re-called the reads with MiXCR, one entry per CDR3 protein. This table has some 700,000 distinct CDR3 sequences, 30% to 40% appearing once. The sequenced sample was cultured PBMCs, obtained from culture after CMV antigen stimulation. The receptors were sampled from a human donor in good health (CMV status not recorded). Some clones in this sample may be carry-over from other donors' samples. CDR3s include the opening cysteine and the closing phenylalanine or tryptophan. A D gene is named only where the DNA matches it firmly. Part of the rows lack a size; the others show once, few, many or a class for expanded clones.

D gene,clone size,J gene,V gene,CDR3 DNA,CDR3 protein
NA,few,TRBJ1-6,TRBV10-3,TGTGCCATCTCCTTTGGGGACTCCGCCAGTTCACCCCTCCACTTT,CAISFGDSASSPLHF
NA,NA,TRBJ1-1,TRBV5-4,TGTGCCAGCAGCTCGACCGGAGGTTGGGGAAACACTGAAGCTTTCTTT,CASSSTGGWGNTEAFF
NA,NA,TRBJ2-1,TRBV4-1,TGCGCCAGCAGCCAAGGGGAACTGAAACGCGATGAGCAGTTCTTC,CASSQGELKRDEQFF
TRBD1,many,TRBJ2-7,TRBV7-9,TGTGCCAGCAGCTCCCCCCCTTCGGGACAGGGGGATTACGAGCAGTACTTC,CASSSPPSGQGDYEQYF
NA,few,TRBJ1-3,TRBV12-3/TRBV12-4,TGTGCCAGCAGCCCCCCGGTGGCCGGAAACACCATATATTTT,CASSPPVAGNTIYF
NA,NA,TRBJ1-1,TRBV10-3,TGTGCCATCAGGCCAGCAGTGGGAGCTGAAGCTTTCTTT,CAIRPAVGAEAFF
NA,NA,TRBJ2-1,TRBV6-1,TGTGCCAGCAGGGCCCTCACGGGACTCCCCTCCTACAATGAGCAGTTCTTC,CASRALTGLPSYNEQFF
NA,NA,TRBJ1-6,TRBV27,TGTGCCAGCAGAGGAGGGGCGGGGGATTCACCCCTCCACTTT,CASRGGAGDSPLHF
TRBD1,NA,TRBJ2-4,TRBV11-2,TGTGCCAGCAGCCCAACCCGGACAGGGTTTTCCAAAAACATTCAGTACTTC,CASSPTRTGFSKNIQYF
TRBD2,NA,TRBJ2-7,TRBV2,TGTGCCAGCAGTGGCGGACTAGCGGGAGAAGGGCAGTACTTC,CASSGGLAGEGQYF
TRBD2,once,TRBJ2-1,TRBV2,TGTGCCAGCATCGGCGGGAGGACCTACAATGAGCAGTTCTTC,CASIGGRTYNEQFF
TRBD1,few,TRBJ2-1,TRBV7-2,TGTGCCAGCAGCACAGACAGGGGGGAATACAATGAGCAGTTCTTC,CASSTDRGEYNEQFF